These 13 T cell receptor beta chains were all obtained from the same sample, sequenced in a study of T cells in Graves' hyperthyroidism and ophthalmopathy. The source material, RNA transcripts, was used to amplify TCR beta CDR3 regions. First-round RT-PCR with HTBI primers amplified the TCR CDR3 region. TCRdb re-analysed the multiplex PCR reads in MiXCR, keeping a single row per CDR3 protein. This table has roughly 250,000 distinct CDR3 sequences, approximately 20% appearing once. Specimen: blood. All receptors derive from a young man with Graves' ophthalmopathy.

This chain connects TRBV19 to TRBJ1-1, with D possibly matching TRBD1 (5 bases). V was clipped by 9 bases and J by 1 base, with 12 bases between them. CDR1 is LNHDA, CDR2 SQIVND, per germline (reference sequence). This CDR3 spans 13 amino acids. The CDR3 here is CASCRRGNTEAFF. CDR3 coding DNA: TGTGCCAGCTGTAGGAGGGGGAACACTGAAGCTTTCTTT.

Many counts were recorded for this clonotype. The V gene is TRBV28, the J gene TRBJ1-2, with 10 bases identical to TRBD1. Unmatched junction bases numbered 7, after V lost 5 bases and J lost 7 bases. Per the germline V gene, CDR1 is MDHEN and CDR2 is SYDVKM. This CDR3 is built from 14 residues. The CDR3 reads CASSPPGQGGGYTF. The CDR3 nucleotides are TGTGCCAGCAGTCCACCAGGACAGGGGGGTGGCTACACCTTC.

The rearrangement joins TRBV20-1 to TRBJ2-7; D not certain. This CDR3 has 13 amino acids. The germline CDR1 and CDR2 sequences are DFQATT and SNEGSKA (reference sequence). The V and J ends lost 0 bases and 4 bases respectively, with 10 bases between them. The CDR3 nucleotides are TGCAGTGCTAGAGATCCGCGAGTTTACGAGCAGTACTTC. This sequence encodes CSARDPRVYEQYF.

The J gene is TRBJ2-3, the V gene TRBV7-9; 7 positions match TRBD2. The germline CDR1 and CDR2 sequences are SEHNR and FQNEAQ (reference sequence). Unmatched junction bases numbered 6, after V lost 5 bases and J lost 1 base. This CDR3 is 15 amino acids long. The CDR3 loop reads CASSPFAGGTDTQYF. The CDR3 coding sequence is TGTGCCAGCAGCCCCTTCGCGGGAGGCACAGATACGCAGTATTTT.

This clonotype occurred many times. The chain employs TRBV7-2 and TRBJ2-5; possible D gene TRBD2, 5 bases. Germline CDR1 SGHTA, CDR2 FQGNSA. This CDR3 comprises 15 residues. V was shortened by 1 base and J by 4 bases, with 13 bases between the two germline ends. This CDR3 is CASSLGPSRGETQYF. In DNA, the CDR3 is TGTGCCAGCAGCTTAGGTCCCAGCCGGGGAGAGACCCAGTACTTC.

The rearrangement joins TRBV6-1 to TRBJ1-1; D is undetermined. Germline assignment: CDR1 MNHNS and CDR2 SASEGT. The CDR3 totals 17 residues. V lost 6 bases and J lost 5, with 25 bases in between. The CDR3 DNA is TGTGCCAGCAGCCCCTCGTTTTCCGGAATGGCCCCGACTGAAGCTTTCTTT. This codes for CASSPSFSGMAPTEAFF.

Note on this clonotype: A clone one base away is much larger, so this may be a read error. The chain couples TRBV28 to TRBJ2-1; 7 bases line up with TRBD1. V dropped 7 bases and J dropped 5; count of bases not matched to a gene: 17. CDR1 and CDR2 from the germline V gene are MDHEN and SYDVKM. The CDR3 loop spans 17 amino acids. The CDR3 DNA follows: TGTGCCAGCACACCGACAGGGCGGAGTGGATGGCACAATGAGCAGTTCTTC. Translation: CASTPTGRSGWHNEQFF.

This clonotype was picked up a small number of times. The chain joins TRBV7-6 to TRBJ1-2, with 7 bases identical to TRBD1. The CDR3 loop spans 15 amino acids. Per germline, CDR1 SGHVS and CDR2 FNYEAQ. V lost 5 bases, J lost 5 bases, and 11 bases stayed unmatched. This CDR3 is CASSDTRDRQYGYTF. Here the CDR3 DNA reads TGTGCCAGCAGCGACACCCGGGACAGACAATATGGCTACACCTTC.

The gene calls are TRBV7-9 and TRBJ1-1; D is perhaps TRBD1 (5 bases). V lost 1 base, J lost 1 base, and 10 bases lay in between. CDR1 and CDR2 from the germline V gene are SEHNR and FQNEAQ (reference sequence). This CDR3 spans 15 amino acids. CDR3 sequence (DNA): TGTGCCAGCAGCTTAGACGGGAGGGGGAACACTGAAGCTTTCTTT. This codes for CASSLDGRGNTEAFF. The whole variable domain, filled in from reference TRBV7-9 and TRBJ1-1, reads DTGVSQNPRHKITKRGQNVTFRCDPISEHNRLYWYRQTLGQGPEFLTYFQNEAQLEKSRLLSDRFSAERPKGSFSTLEIQRTEQGDSAMYLCASSLDGRGNTEAFFGQGTRLTVV.

V and J are TRBV2 and TRBJ2-7; the match to TRBD2 covers 10 bases. Trimming cost V 2 bases and J 12 bases; bases outside gene matches: 13. The CDR3 spans 15 residues. Germline V gene sequence: CDR1 SNHLY, CDR2 FYNNEI. CDR3 DNA: TGTGCCAGCAGTGAAAACCCTAGCGGGAGCCATCGAGTGTACTTC. Encoded protein: CASSENPSGSHRVYF.

This clonotype was seen only a few times. V is TRBV19 and J is TRBJ1-5; D is unclear. The CDR3 runs to 16 residues. V dropped 3 bases and J dropped 6 bases, with 18 bases sitting between them. CDR1 is LNHDA, CDR2 SQIVND, per germline (reference sequence). The CDR3 DNA reads as TGTGCCAGTAGTATTGGGAACCCAGGCGTGGTTCAGCCCCAGCATTTT. Amino acids: CASSIGNPGVVQPQHF.

This clonotype was seen a handful of times. This chain joins TRBV6-1 and TRBJ2-7; D ambiguous. There are 8 residues in the CDR3. Germline CDR1 reads MNHNS; CDR2 reads SASEGT. CDR3 bases: TGTCGAGCCTACGAGCAGTACTTC. The encoded protein is CRAYEQYF.

The chain uses TRBV29-1 and TRBJ1-2, with a tentative D call TRBD1 (5 bases). Trimming removed 1 base at V and 2 bases at J, with 11 bases between. This CDR3 region has 14 residues. Germline values: CDR1 SQVTM, CDR2 ANQGSEA. CDR3 sequence reads: CSVEGDGTNYGYTF. DNA of the CDR3: TGCAGCGTTGAAGGGGACGGCACCAACTATGGCTACACCTTC.